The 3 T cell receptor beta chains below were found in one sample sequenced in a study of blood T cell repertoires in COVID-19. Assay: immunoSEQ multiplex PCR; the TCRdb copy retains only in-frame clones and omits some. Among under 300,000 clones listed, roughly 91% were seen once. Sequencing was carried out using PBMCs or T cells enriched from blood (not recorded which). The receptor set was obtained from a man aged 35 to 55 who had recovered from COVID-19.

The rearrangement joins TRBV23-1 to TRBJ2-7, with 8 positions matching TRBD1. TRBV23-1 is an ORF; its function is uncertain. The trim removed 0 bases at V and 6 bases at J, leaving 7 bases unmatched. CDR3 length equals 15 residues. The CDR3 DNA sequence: TGCGCCAGCAGTCAATCGACGGACAGGGCCCCCGAGCAGTACTTC. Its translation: CASSQSTDRAPEQYF.

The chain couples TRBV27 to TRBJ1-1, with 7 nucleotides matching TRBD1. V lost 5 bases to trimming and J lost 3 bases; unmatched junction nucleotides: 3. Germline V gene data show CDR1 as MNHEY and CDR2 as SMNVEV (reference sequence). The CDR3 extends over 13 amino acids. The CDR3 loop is CASSVGTDTEAFF. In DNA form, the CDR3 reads TGTGCCAGCAGTGTTGGGACAGACACTGAAGCTTTCTTT.

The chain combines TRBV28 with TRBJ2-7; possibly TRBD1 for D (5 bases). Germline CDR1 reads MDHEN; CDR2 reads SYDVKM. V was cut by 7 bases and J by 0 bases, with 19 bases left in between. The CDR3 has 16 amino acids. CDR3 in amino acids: CASTQRTRGSSYEQYF. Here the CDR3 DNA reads TGTGCCAGCACCCAGAGGACAAGGGGAAGCTCCTACGAGCAGTACTTC.